This TCR beta chain was found in a study of Ad26.COV2.S vaccination and SARS-CoV-2 variants. Looking at the study overall: Ad26.COV2.S given intramuscularly, once or twice 56 days apart. Overall study results and limits: Total responses of T cells may have been underestimated by the analyses of TCR breadth and depth.

Produced via immunoSEQ multiplex PCR; TCRdb's table is partial and in-frame only. The repertoire consists of about 280,000 clones, with 87% occurring once and the leading ten covering under 4%. Treatment reported: roughly 18 received Ad26.COV2.S at low or high dose, single or two shots; 5 received placebo; per-sample allocation not given. On day 63 after the first injection, vaccine and placebo recipients gave samples. Vaccine was an Ad26 vector expressing Wuhan-strain SARS-CoV-2 spike. Trimming at V came to 7 bases and at J to 5 bases, leaving 10 bases not matched to a gene. The CDR3 is 14 amino acids. Germline lookup yields CDR1 SQVTM and CDR2 ANQGSEA. This clone was picked up one time. Its antigen is unknown.

Specimen: peripheral blood, collected in a trial of Ad26.COV2.S vaccine versus placebo. This chain connects TRBV29-1 to TRBJ2-3; 9 nucleotides align to TRBD2. The source of this sequence is a person aged 18 to 65 who received the Ad26.COV2.S COVID-19 vaccine or a placebo. CDR3 amino acids: CSALTSGSLDTQYF. Here the CDR3 DNA reads TGCAGCGCTCTGACTAGCGGTTCGTTAGATACGCAGTATTTT.